This is a list of T cell receptor beta chains from one sample in a study of T cells in Graves' hyperthyroidism and ophthalmopathy. MiXCR was run by TCRdb on the multiplex PCR reads, yielding one entry per CDR3 protein. This sample yields some 600,000 distinct CDR3 sequences, of which about 43% are seen a single time; 8.2% belongs to the top ten. Sequences were obtained from peripheral blood or thyroid tissue (not recorded which). Receptors originate from a woman in her late teens or twenties with Graves' hyperthyroidism. CDR3s include the opening cysteine and the closing phenylalanine or tryptophan. D genes are given only for firm matches. Clone sizes are given selectively: once, few, many, or a class where the clone is expanded.

V gene: TRBV7-9
J gene: TRBJ1-1
clone size: NA
D gene: NA
CDR3 DNA: TGTGCCAGCAGTCAACCCGGGACGGAGAACACTGAAGCTTTCTTT
CDR3 protein: CASSQPGTENTEAFF

V gene: TRBV25-1
J gene: TRBJ1-4
clone size: many
D gene: NA
CDR3 DNA: TGTGCCAGCAGCTGGGGACTTAGGTTCGGGGGTGAAAAACTGTTTTTT
CDR3 protein: CASSWGLRFGGEKLFF

V gene: TRBV7-2
J gene: TRBJ2-3
clone size: once
D gene: NA
CDR3 DNA: TGTGCCAGCAGCTTAGCGCCCCCCCTGGAGGGTACGCAGTATTTT
CDR3 protein: CASSLAPPLEGTQYF

V gene: TRBV7-9
J gene: TRBJ1-4
clone size: NA
D gene: NA
CDR3 DNA: TGTGCCAGCAGCGGCCACAGGGAGAAAGGTGAAAAACTGCTTTTT
CDR3 protein: CASSGHREKGEKLLF

V gene: TRBV9
J gene: TRBJ1-5
clone size: many
D gene: NA
CDR3 DNA: TGTGCCAGCAACCAAGCCGGGACAAGGAATCAGCCCCAGCATTTT
CDR3 protein: CASNQAGTRNQPQHF

V gene: TRBV7-9
J gene: TRBJ1-1
clone size: many
D gene: TRBD1
CDR3 DNA: TGTGCCAGCAGCCGACAGGGGGCTGACACTGAAGCTTTCTTT
CDR3 protein: CASSRQGADTEAFF

V gene: TRBV7-9
J gene: TRBJ1-1
clone size: many
D gene: NA
CDR3 DNA: TGTGCCAGCAGCTTAGGGGGCGGCACTGAAGCTTTCTTT
CDR3 protein: CASSLGGGTEAFF

V gene: TRBV5-1
J gene: TRBJ1-6
clone size: NA
D gene: NA
CDR3 DNA: TGCGCCAGCAGCCCGCCCGGGACGCTTTCACCCCTCCACTTT
CDR3 protein: CASSPPGTLSPLHF

V gene: TRBV7-9
J gene: TRBJ1-2
clone size: few
D gene: TRBD1
CDR3 DNA: TGTGCCAGCAGCCGGGACCGGGACAGAAGCTATGGCTACACCTTC
CDR3 protein: CASSRDRDRSYGYTF

V gene: TRBV29-1
J gene: TRBJ2-7
clone size: many
D gene: NA
CDR3 DNA: TGCAGCGTTCTCCTCTACGAGCAGTACTTC
CDR3 protein: CSVLLYEQYF

V gene: TRBV28
J gene: TRBJ2-7
clone size: NA
D gene: TRBD1
CDR3 DNA: TGTGCCAGCAGACCTTGGACAGGGGGCTCCTACGAGCAGTACTTC
CDR3 protein: CASRPWTGGSYEQYF

V gene: TRBV5-1
J gene: TRBJ1-2
clone size: few
D gene: NA
CDR3 DNA: TGCGCCAGCAGCGCAAGTGGGATGAACTATGGCTACACCTTC
CDR3 protein: CASSASGMNYGYTF

V gene: TRBV7-9
J gene: TRBJ1-2
clone size: many
D gene: NA
CDR3 DNA: TGTGCCAGCAGCTCGACAGCGTTGGCCCTCTATGGCTACACCTTC
CDR3 protein: CASSSTALALYGYTF

V gene: TRBV25-1
J gene: TRBJ1-1
clone size: NA
D gene: TRBD1
CDR3 DNA: TGTGCCAGCAGTGAACCCGGACAGGGGAGAGGCACTGAAGCTTCCTTT
CDR3 protein: CASSEPGQGRGTEASF

V gene: TRBV20-1
J gene: TRBJ1-5
clone size: NA
D gene: NA
CDR3 DNA: TGCAGTGCTAAAGGGGCGCGGAGCAATCAGCCCCAGCATTTT
CDR3 protein: CSAKGARSNQPQHF

V gene: TRBV7-8
J gene: TRBJ1-2
clone size: NA
D gene: NA
CDR3 DNA: TGTGCCAGCAGCTTCAGCGGGAGCTTGTCTTATGGCTACACCTTC
CDR3 protein: CASSFSGSLSYGYTF

V gene: TRBV7-8
J gene: TRBJ2-7
clone size: few
D gene: NA
CDR3 DNA: TGTGCCAGCAGCCAAGCCGGAACAGGATCCTACGAGCAGTACTTC
CDR3 protein: CASSQAGTGSYEQYF

V gene: TRBV7-9
J gene: TRBJ2-5
clone size: NA
D gene: NA
CDR3 DNA: TGTGCCAGCAGCTTAGCGCTACGAGTAGAGGACGGGCCCCCGGGGGAGTTC
CDR3 protein: CASSLALRVEDGPPGEF

V gene: TRBV19
J gene: TRBJ1-1
clone size: many
D gene: NA
CDR3 DNA: TGTGCCAGTGGCGGGGGCACTGAAGCTTTCTTT
CDR3 protein: CASGGGTEAFF

V gene: TRBV7-9
J gene: TRBJ2-2
clone size: NA
D gene: NA
CDR3 DNA: TGTGCCAGCAGCTTTAGACCCGGGGAGCTGTTTTTT
CDR3 protein: CASSFRPGELFF

V gene: TRBV2
J gene: TRBJ1-5
clone size: NA
D gene: NA
CDR3 DNA: TGTGCCAGCAGTGCAGGGGCGGCTCAGCCCCAGCATTTT
CDR3 protein: CASSAGAAQPQHF

V gene: TRBV2
J gene: TRBJ1-5
clone size: many
D gene: NA
CDR3 DNA: TGTGCCAGCAGTGAATTAGGGCGCGGCAATCAGCCCCAGCATTTT
CDR3 protein: CASSELGRGNQPQHF

V gene: TRBV2
J gene: TRBJ2-7
clone size: many
D gene: NA
CDR3 DNA: TGTGCCAGCACCGGATTCCACGAGCAGTACTTC
CDR3 protein: CASTGFHEQYF